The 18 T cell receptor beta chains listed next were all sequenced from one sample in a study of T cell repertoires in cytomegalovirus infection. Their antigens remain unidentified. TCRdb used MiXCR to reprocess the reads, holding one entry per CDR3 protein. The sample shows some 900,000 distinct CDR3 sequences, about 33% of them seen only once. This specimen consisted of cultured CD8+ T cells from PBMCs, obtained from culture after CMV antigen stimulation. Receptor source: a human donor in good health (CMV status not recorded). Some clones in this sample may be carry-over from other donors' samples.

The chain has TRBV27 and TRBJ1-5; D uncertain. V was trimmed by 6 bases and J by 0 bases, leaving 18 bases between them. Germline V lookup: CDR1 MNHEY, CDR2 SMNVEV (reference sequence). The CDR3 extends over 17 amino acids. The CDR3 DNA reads TGTGCCAGCAGCCTAAGAGGGCCCCAGAATAGCAATCAGCCCCAGCATTTT. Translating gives CASSLRGPQNSNQPQHF.

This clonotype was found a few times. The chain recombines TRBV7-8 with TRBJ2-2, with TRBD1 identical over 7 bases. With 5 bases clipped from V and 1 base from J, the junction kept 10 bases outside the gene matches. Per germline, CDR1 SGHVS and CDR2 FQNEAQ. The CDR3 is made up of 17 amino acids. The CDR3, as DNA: TGTGCCAGCAGCCCGGACCGGACAGGCTTGAACACCGGGGAGCTGTTTTTT. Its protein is CASSPDRTGLNTGELFF.

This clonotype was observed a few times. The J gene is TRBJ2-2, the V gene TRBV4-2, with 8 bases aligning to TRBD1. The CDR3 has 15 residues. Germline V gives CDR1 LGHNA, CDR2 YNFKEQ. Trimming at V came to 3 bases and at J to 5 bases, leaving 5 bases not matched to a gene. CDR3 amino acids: CASSHLTGATGELFF. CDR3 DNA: TGTGCCAGCAGCCATCTGACAGGGGCTACCGGGGAGCTGTTTTTT.

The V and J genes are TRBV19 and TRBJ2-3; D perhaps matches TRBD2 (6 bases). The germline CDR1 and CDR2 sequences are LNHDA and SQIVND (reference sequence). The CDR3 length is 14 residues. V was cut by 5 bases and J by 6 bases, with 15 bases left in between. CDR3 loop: CASSWRGGKDTQYF. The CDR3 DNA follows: TGTGCCAGTAGTTGGAGGGGCGGTAAGGATACGCAGTATTTT.

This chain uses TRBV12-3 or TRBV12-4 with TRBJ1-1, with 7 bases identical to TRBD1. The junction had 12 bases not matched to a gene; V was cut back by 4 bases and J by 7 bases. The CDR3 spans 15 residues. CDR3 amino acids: CASSYDTQGQSEAFF. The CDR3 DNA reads TGTGCCAGCAGTTATGATACGCAGGGACAGAGTGAAGCTTTCTTT.

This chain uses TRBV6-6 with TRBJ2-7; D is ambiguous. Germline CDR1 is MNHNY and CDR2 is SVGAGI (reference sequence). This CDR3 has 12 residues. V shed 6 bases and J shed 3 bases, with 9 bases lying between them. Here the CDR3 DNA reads TGTGCCAGCAGAGCTCAGGACTACGAGCAGTACTTC. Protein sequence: CASRAQDYEQYF.

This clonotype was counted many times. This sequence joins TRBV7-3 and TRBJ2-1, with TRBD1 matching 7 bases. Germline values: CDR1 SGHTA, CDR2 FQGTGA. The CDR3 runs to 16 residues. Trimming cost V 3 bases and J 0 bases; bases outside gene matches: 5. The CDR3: CASSFTGASSYNEQFF. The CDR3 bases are TGTGCCAGCAGCTTCACAGGGGCAAGCTCCTACAATGAGCAGTTCTTC.

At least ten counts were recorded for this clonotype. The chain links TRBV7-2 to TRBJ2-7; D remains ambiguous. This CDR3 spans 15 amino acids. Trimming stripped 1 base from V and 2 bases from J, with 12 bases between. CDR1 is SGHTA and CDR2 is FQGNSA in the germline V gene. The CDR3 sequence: CASSLEARGAYEQYF. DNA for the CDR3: TGTGCCAGCAGCTTAGAGGCCCGAGGCGCCTACGAGCAGTACTTC.

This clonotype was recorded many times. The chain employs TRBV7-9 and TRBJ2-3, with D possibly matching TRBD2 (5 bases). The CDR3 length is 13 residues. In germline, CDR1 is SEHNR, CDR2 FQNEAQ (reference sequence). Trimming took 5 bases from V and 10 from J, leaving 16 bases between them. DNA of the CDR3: TGTGCCAGCAGCGATGAGGGTGGCGGCCCGCAGTATTTT. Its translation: CASSDEGGGPQYF.

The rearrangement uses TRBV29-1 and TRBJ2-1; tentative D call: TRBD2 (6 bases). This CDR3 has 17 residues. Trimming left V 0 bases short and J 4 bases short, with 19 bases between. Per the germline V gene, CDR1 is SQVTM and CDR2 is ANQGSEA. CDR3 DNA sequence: TGCAGCGTTGAAGAGGTTTCGGGAGCGGGCCTATACAATGAGCAGTTCTTC. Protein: CSVEEVSGAGLYNEQFF.

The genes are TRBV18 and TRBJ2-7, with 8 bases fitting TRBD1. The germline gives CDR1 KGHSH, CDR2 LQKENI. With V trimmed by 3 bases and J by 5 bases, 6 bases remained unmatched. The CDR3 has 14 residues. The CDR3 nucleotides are TGTGCCAGCTCACCCGGACAGGGCCTACACGAGCAGTACGTC. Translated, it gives CASSPGQGLHEQYV.

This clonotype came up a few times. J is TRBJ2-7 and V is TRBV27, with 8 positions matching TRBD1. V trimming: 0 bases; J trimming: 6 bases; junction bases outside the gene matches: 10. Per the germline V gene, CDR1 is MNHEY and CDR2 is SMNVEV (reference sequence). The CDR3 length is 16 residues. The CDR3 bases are TGTGCCAGCAGTTTATCGGGCCAGGGGGCGGGGAGCGAGCAGTACTTC. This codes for CASSLSGQGAGSEQYF.

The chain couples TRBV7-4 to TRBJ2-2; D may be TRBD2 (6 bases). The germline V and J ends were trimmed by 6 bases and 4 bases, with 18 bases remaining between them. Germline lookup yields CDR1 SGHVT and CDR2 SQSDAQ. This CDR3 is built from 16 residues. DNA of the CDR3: TGTGCCAGCAGACTTCGGACGGGGGAATCCACCGGGGAGCTGTTTTTT. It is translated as CASRLRTGESTGELFF.

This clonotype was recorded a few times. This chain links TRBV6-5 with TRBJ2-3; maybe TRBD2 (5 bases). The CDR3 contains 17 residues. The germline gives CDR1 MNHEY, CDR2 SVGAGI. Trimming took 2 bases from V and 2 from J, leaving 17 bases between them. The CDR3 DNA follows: TGTGCCAGCAGTTACCCCAGGACTGCTTTTAACACAGATACGCAGTATTTT. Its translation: CASSYPRTAFNTDTQYF.

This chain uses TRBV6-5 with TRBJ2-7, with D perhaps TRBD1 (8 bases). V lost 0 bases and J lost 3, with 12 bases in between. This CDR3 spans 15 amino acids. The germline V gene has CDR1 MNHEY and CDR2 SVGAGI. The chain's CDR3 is CASSYSQGGIYEQYF. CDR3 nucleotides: TGTGCCAGCAGTTACTCACAGGGGGGGATCTACGAGCAGTACTTC.

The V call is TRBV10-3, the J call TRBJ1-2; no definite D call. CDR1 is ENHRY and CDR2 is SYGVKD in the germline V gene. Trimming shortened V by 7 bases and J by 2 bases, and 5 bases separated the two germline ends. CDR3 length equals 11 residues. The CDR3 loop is CAIKENYGYTF. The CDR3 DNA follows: TGTGCCATCAAGGAAAACTATGGCTACACCTTC.

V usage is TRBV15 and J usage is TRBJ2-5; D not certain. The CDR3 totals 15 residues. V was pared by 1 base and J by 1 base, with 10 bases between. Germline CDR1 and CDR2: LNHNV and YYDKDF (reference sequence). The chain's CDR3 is CATSRVGPAQETQYF. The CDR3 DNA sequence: TGTGCCACCAGCAGAGTCGGTCCGGCCCAAGAGACCCAGTACTTC. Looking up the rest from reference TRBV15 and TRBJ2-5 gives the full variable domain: DAMVIQNPRYQVTQFGKPVTLSCSQTLNHNVMYWYQQKSSQAPKLLFHYYDKDFNNEADTPDNFQSRRPNTSFCFLDIRSPGLGDTAMYLCATSRVGPAQETQYFGPGTRLLVL.

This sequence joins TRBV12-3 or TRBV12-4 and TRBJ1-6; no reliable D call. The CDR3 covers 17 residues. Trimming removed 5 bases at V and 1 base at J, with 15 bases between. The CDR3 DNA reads TGTGCCAGCAGTCCGAGAGCAGCAGGATCCTATAATTCACCCCTCCACTTT. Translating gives CASSPRAAGSYNSPLHF.